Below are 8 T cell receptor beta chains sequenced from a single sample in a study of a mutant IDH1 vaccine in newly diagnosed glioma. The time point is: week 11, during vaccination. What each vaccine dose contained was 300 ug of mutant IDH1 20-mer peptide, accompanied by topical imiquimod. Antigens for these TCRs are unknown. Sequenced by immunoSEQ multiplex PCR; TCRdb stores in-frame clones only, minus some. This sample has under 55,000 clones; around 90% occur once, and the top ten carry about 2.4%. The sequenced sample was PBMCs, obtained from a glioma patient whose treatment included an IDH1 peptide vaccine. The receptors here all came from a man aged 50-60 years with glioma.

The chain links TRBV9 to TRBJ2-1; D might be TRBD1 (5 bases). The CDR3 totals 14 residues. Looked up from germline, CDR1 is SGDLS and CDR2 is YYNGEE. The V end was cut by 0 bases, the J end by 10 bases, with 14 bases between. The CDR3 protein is CASSVAGQGLEQFF. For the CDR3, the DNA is TGTGCCAGCAGCGTAGCTGGGCAGGGTTTGGAGCAGTTCTTC. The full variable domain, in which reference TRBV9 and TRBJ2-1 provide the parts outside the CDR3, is DSGVTQTPKHLITATGQRVTLRCSPRSGDLSVYWYQQSLDQGLQFLIQYYNGEERAKGNILERFSAQQFPDLHSELNLSSLELGDSALYFCASSVAGQGLEQFFGPGTRLTVL.

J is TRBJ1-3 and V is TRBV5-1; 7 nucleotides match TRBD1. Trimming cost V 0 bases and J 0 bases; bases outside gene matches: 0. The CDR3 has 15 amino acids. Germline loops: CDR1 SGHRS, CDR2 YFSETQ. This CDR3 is CASSLGTGSGNTIYF. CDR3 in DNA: TGCGCCAGCAGCTTGGGGACAGGCTCTGGAAACACCATATATTTT.

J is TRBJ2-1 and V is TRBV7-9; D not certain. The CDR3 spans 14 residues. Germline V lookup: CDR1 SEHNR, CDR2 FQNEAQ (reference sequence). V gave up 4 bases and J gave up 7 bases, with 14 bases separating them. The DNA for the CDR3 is TGTGCCAGCAGCTCGTACAAGGGTTGGAATGAGCAGTTCTTC. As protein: CASSSYKGWNEQFF.

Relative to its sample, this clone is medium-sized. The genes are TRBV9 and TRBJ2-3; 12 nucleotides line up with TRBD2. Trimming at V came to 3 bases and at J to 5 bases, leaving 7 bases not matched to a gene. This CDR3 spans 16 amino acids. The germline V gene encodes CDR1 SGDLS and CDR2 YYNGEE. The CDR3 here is CASSGRLAGDRDTQYF. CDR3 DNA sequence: TGTGCCAGCAGCGGGCGACTAGCGGGAGATAGAGATACGCAGTATTTT.

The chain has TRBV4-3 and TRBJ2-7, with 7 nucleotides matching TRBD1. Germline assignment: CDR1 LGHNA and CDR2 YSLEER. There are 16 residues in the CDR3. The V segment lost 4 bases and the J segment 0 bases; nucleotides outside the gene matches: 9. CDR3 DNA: TGCGCCAGCAGCCTGTCGACAGGGTCCAGCTCCTACGAGCAGTACTTC. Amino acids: CASSLSTGSSSYEQYF.

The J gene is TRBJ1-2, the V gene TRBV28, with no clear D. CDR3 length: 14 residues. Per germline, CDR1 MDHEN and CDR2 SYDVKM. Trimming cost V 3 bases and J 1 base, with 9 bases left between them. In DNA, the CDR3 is TGTGCCAGCAGTTTCGACATTATTAACTATGGCTACACCTTC. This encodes CASSFDIINYGYTF.

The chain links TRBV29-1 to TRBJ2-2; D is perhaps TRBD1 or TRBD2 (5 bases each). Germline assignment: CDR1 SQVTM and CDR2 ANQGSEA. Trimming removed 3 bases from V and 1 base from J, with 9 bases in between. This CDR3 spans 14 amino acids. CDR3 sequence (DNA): TGCAGCGTTGATTCGGGGCGGAACACCGGGGAGCTGTTTTTT. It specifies CSVDSGRNTGELFF.

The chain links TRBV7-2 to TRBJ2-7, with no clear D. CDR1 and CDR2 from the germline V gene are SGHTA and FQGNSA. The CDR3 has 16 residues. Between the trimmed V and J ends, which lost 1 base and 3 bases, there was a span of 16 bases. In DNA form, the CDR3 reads TGTGCCAGCAGCTTAGTTGGCGATACGAAGAACTACGAGCAGTACTTC. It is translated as CASSLVGDTKNYEQYF.